This T cell receptor (beta chain) stems from a study of beta chain features in type 1 diabetes. Background on the study: The samples had 107,917,701 sorted cells examined in all.

The V gene lost 6 bases and the J gene lost 3 bases, with 13 bases spanning the gap. This CDR3 is 14 amino acids long. Germline assignment: CDR1 MDHEN and CDR2 SYDVKM. Whole-study results and caveats: Cells that show high TCR expression could be over-represented by cDNA sequencing. There was a moderate but significant shortening of TCRB CDR3s in all four CD4+ subsets of Type 1 diabetes patients. Equally in patients and controls, shorter templates might have been favored by PCR.

The investigators reverse transcribed all of the isolated RNA, so they sequenced expressed TCRB transcripts. Produced via immunoSEQ multiplex PCR; TCRdb's table is partial and in-frame only. The sample holds hundreds of thousands of clones, about 14% seen once. This clone was picked up a small number of times. Its antigen remains unknown. Within the sample, other DNA sequences also encode this same CDR3. One heparinised draw, averaging roughly 110 mL, was taken per donor. Material: naive CD4+ T cells from blood. The source is a man in his late teens or twenties with type 1 diabetes. This rearrangement joins TRBV28 to TRBJ2-3, with a weak D call TRBD1 (7 bases). The CDR3 here is CASRPTGRTDTQYF. CDR3 coding DNA: TGTGCCAGCAGGCCGACAGGGAGGACAGATACGCAGTATTTT.